The 12 T cell receptor beta chains below all came from one sample that was sequenced in a study of T cells in Graves' hyperthyroidism and ophthalmopathy. Amplified TCR beta CDR3 regions derived from RNA transcripts. TCR CDR3 regions were first amplified by RT-PCR with HTBI primers. One entry per CDR3 protein, called by TCRdb with MiXCR from the multiplex PCR reads. Of more than 500,000 distinct CDR3 sequences listed, 15% to 20% are singletons. Sequencing was done on a sample of blood. Receptors originate from a woman younger than 45 with Graves' hyperthyroidism.

This clonotype was seen more than once but under ten times. The chain couples TRBV27 to TRBJ1-5; a possible D gene is TRBD1 (6 bases). Trimming cost V 4 bases and J 4 bases, with 17 bases left between them. CDR1 is MNHEY, CDR2 SMNVEV, per germline (reference sequence). The CDR3 is 16 residues long. CDR3: CASSSLAGAGNQPQHF. The CDR3 DNA reads TGTGCCAGCAGTTCACTGGCGGGGGCAGGTAATCAGCCCCAGCATTTT.

This clonotype was found many times. The chain joins TRBV6-2 or TRBV6-3 to TRBJ2-4; 9 bases map to TRBD1. Germline V gives CDR1 MNHEY, CDR2 SVGEGT. This CDR3 region has 14 residues. J was trimmed by 6 bases and V by 8 bases; bases with no gene match: 8. Here the CDR3 DNA reads TGTGCCAGCTCCGGGACAGGGCGGGGAAACATTCAGTACTTC. Residues: CASSGTGRGNIQYF.

At least ten counts were recorded for this clonotype. The chain recombines TRBV20-1 with TRBJ2-5, with 8 bases identical to TRBD2. The CDR3 length is 14 residues. Trimming removed 5 bases from V and 7 bases from J; junction bases left unmatched: 12. Germline CDR1 is DFQATT and CDR2 is SNEGSKA (reference sequence). For the CDR3, the DNA is TGCAGTGCTGGGGGACTAGGAGGTTGGGGGACCCAGTACTTC. Translation gives CSAGGLGGWGTQYF.

The rearrangement joins TRBV18 to TRBJ2-7; perhaps TRBD2 as D (5 bases). Germline CDR1 is KGHSH and CDR2 is LQKENI. Trimming removed 2 bases at V and 2 bases at J, with 7 bases between. The CDR3 contains 13 residues. This chain's CDR3 is CASSPTRTYEQYF. In DNA form, the CDR3 reads TGTGCCAGCTCACCAACTAGGACCTACGAGCAGTACTTC.

This clonotype was counted at least ten times. The chain links TRBV20-1 to TRBJ2-2; TRBD1 agrees at 7 bases. V dropped 2 bases and J dropped 5; count of bases not matched to a gene: 11. CDR3 length: 16 amino acids. Germline V gene lookup returns CDR1 DFQATT and CDR2 SNEGSKA (reference sequence). CDR3 bases: TGCAGTGCTAGACCCACCCGGACAGGAGGAACCGGGGAGCTGTTTTTT. Encoded protein: CSARPTRTGGTGELFF.

The rearrangement links TRBV24-1 to TRBJ1-2, with D unresolved. Between the trimmed V and J ends, which lost 5 bases and 5 bases, there was a span of 14 bases. CDR1 and CDR2 from the germline V gene are KGHDR and SFDVKD. This CDR3 comprises 14 residues. The CDR3 nucleotides read TGTGCCACCAGTGGGTCCGAGCGACTTTATGGCTACACCTTC. Translated: CATSGSERLYGYTF.

The chain links TRBV27 to TRBJ2-7; D possibly corresponds to TRBD2 (5 bases). Germline loops: CDR1 MNHEY, CDR2 SMNVEV (reference sequence). The ends were cut back, 0 bases at V and 2 bases at J, with 11 bases in the middle. The CDR3 totals 15 residues. The CDR3 protein is CASSLSGSVAYEQYF. CDR3 bases: TGTGCCAGCAGTTTATCTGGGAGCGTAGCCTACGAGCAGTACTTC.

The chain is built from TRBV19 and TRBJ2-2, with a tentative D call TRBD2 (5 bases). Germline V CDR1 and CDR2: LNHDA, SQIVND (reference sequence). The V and J ends lost 6 bases and 9 bases respectively, with 20 bases between them. This CDR3 spans 15 amino acids. The CDR3, as DNA: TGTGCCAGTAGAACAAACCTCGAGGGAGCGAGGGAGCTGTTTTTT. Translation gives CASRTNLEGARELFF. Full variable domain (outside the CDR3, taken from reference TRBV19 and TRBJ2-2): DGGITQSPKYLFRKEGQNVTLSCEQNLNHDAMYWYRQDPGQGLRLIYYSQIVNDFQKGDIAEGYSVSREKKESFPLTVTSAQKNPTAFYLCASRTNLEGARELFFGEGSRLTVL.

This clonotype was recorded many times. This sequence joins TRBV15 and TRBJ2-3; 9 bases align to TRBD2. This CDR3 contains 16 residues. J lost 7 bases, V lost 1 base, and 9 bases had no gene match. Germline V gives CDR1 LNHNV, CDR2 YYDKDF (reference sequence). This chain's CDR3 is CATSRVGSGRSHTQYF. CDR3 in DNA: TGTGCCACCAGCAGAGTAGGTAGCGGGAGATCGCATACGCAGTATTTT.

This clonotype was counted a few times. This chain's CDR3 is CSARRLAANNYNEQFF. The CDR3 DNA reads TGCAGTGCTAGAAGACTAGCGGCAAATAACTACAATGAGCAGTTCTTC. The rearrangement links TRBV20-1 to TRBJ2-1, with 9 bases aligning to TRBD2. This CDR3 is built from 16 residues. V shed 2 bases and J 3 bases; nucleotides not matched to a gene: 8. Germline V gives CDR1 DFQATT, CDR2 SNEGSKA (reference sequence).

This clonotype was observed a handful of times. A much bigger clone sits one base away, suggesting this may be a read error. In this CDR3 the conserved last residue, phenylalanine or tryptophan, is missing, so a read error is likely. The V gene is TRBV6-2 or TRBV6-3, the J gene TRBJ2-7; TRBD1 agrees at 7 bases. This CDR3 comprises 17 residues. Germline V gene sequence: CDR1 MNHEY, CDR2 SVGEGT. J lost 2 bases, V lost 0 bases, and 10 bases had no gene match. The CDR3 DNA reads TGTGCCAGCAGTTACTCGACCGACAGGGAAACAACCTACGAGCAGTACCTC. This gives the protein CASSYSTDRETTYEQYL.

This clonotype was observed at least ten times. The gene calls are TRBV20-1 and TRBJ2-3; D is unresolved. The CDR3 runs 14 residues. CDR1 and CDR2 (germline): DFQATT, SNEGSKA (reference sequence). V lost 0 bases and J lost 6, with 13 bases in between. CDR3 coding DNA: TGCAGTGCTAGAGATCCCTATCGGTCTGATACGCAGTATTTT. This translates into CSARDPYRSDTQYF.